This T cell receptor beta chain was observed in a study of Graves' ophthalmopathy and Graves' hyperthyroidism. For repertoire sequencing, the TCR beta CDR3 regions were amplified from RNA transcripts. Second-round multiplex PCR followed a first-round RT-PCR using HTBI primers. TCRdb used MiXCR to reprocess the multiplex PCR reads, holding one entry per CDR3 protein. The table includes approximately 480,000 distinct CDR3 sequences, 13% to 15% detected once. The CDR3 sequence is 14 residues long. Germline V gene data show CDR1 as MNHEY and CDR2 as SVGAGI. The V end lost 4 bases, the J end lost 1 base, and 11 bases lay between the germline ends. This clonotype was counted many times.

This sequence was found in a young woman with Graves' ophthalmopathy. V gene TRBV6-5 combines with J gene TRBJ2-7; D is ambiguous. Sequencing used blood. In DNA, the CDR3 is TGTGCCAGCAGTTCGATTGGCACATCCTACGAGCAGTACTTC. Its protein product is CASSSIGTSYEQYF.